This T cell receptor beta chain was observed in a study of post-analysis software for immune sequencing data (dated by TCRdb to between 2014 and 2017). Background for the entire study: Recorded disease courses included relapsing-remitting, secondary progressive and progressive-relapsing multiple sclerosis, with some patients lacking subtype annotation. The patient repertoires were compared against fewer than twelve previously published healthy control repertoires obtained from donors aged roughly 6 to 25 years. A subset of samples was prepared in parallel using single-end sample barcoding, then pooled and co-amplified after Illumina adapter ligation.

To demonstrate the VDJtools post-analysis software, the study profiled TCR beta repertoires from the peripheral blood of about 13 young patients with multiple sclerosis. The multiple sclerosis patients were children and adolescents between roughly 6 and 16 years of age. General conclusions and limits of the study: Patients showed significantly higher frequencies than controls for a handful of TRBV segments, among them TRBV5-6, TRBV5-1 and TRBV20-1. The control group was slightly older than the multiple sclerosis patient group. Normalized Chao1 diversity was significantly lower in multiple sclerosis patients than controls, suggesting substantial peripheral T-cell clonal expansion. Direct clustering with F measure revealed strong co-clustering of samples prepared in the same batch, which led to a batch-effect correction.

Receptors were amplified or captured by PCR. Sequencing used an Illumina HiSeq 2500. To reduce PCR and sequencing biases, unique molecular identifiers were built into the TCR beta cDNA libraries. Roughly 500,000 cDNA molecules were obtained for every 1 to 10 million input T cells, so each molecule roughly corresponded to one T cell. The patient libraries were prepared and sequenced with the same protocol used for the earlier healthy control dataset. Within a given batch, samples were prepared together, multiplexed and sequenced on the same HiSeq lane. As for how the authors treated the data: MIGEC handled the raw barcoded reads, throwing out single-read molecular identifier groups before consensus assembly and CDR3 extraction. Clonotype tables were post-analysed with VDJtools, and diversity was normalized by down-sampling all datasets to the smallest sample size. To correct batch-related cross-sample contamination, repertoire overlap clustering matched CDR3 amino acid sequences but not nucleotide sequences. In-frame beta chains were kept once TCRdb had trimmed the public reads at Q25 with fastp and called clones with MiXCR. Rows are unified per CDR3 protein, each entry keeping the most common DNA and genes. TCRdb's processing, not the study's, gives the V and J calls here. In this sample the table shows 750,000 to 900,000 distinct CDR3 sequences, around 46% of which occur a single time. Roughly 5.2% of the sample rests with the top ten.

Between the V and J ends, shortened by 0 bases and 6 bases respectively, the junction contains 16 bases. As encoded in the germline V gene, CDR1 is SGDLS while CDR2 is YYNGEE. From cysteine to phenylalanine, the CDR3 is 15 amino acids long. The entry retains the CDR3 DNA only, 45 bases that are in frame from base 1. Points on this clonotype: Its antigen specificity is not known. No base-level quality is on record; no much larger clone is a single base apart.

Sequencing was performed on blood. The V and J segments used are TRBV9 and TRBJ2-7, and possibly TRBD1, on 5 matching bases. The receptor was isolated from a girl aged 10-17 years with multiple sclerosis. The CDR3 region reads CASSVGRGGQVEQYF. The base sequence is TGTGCCAGCAGCGTAGGTAGGGGTGGCCAGGTCGAGCAGTACTTC.